The clone carrying this T cell receptor (beta chain) was seen only a few times. As processed by the authors: Estimated nucleated cell counts came from reference gene primer amplification. Repertoires were generated with immunoSEQ multiplex PCR, while TCRdb's copy carries only in-frame clones and drops some. V and J calls and clone size are copied from that table; D and trimming were computed from the DNA. The table lists roughly 39,000 clones, about 87% of them singletons. The data are from a study of blood T cell repertoires in COVID-19. Study as a whole: PBMCs, B-cell-depleted T cells, or T cells provided the cDNA or gDNA that made up the material.

The CDR3 is 13 residues long. Between the trimmed V and J ends, which lost 2 bases and 8 bases, there was a span of 12 bases. Germline lookup yields CDR1 MNHNS and CDR2 SASEGT. The chain joins TRBV6-1 to TRBJ1-1, with a tentative D call TRBD1 (6 bases). The clonotype comes from a man aged 50-59 years with active or convalescent COVID-19. Sequencing was carried out using peripheral blood. The CDR3 coding sequence is TGTGCCAGCAGTGAAACCGGGACAAGGGAAGCTTTCTTT. Amino acid sequence: CASSETGTREAFF.